Each of the 15 T cell receptor beta chains below was sequenced from the same sample in a study of T cells in Graves' hyperthyroidism and ophthalmopathy. Amplification yielded TCR beta CDR3 regions, with RNA transcripts as the source. HTBI primers were used for first-round RT-PCR of the TCR CDR3. MiXCR, run by TCRdb on the multiplex PCR reads, gives a single entry per CDR3 protein. The table includes about 350,000 distinct CDR3 sequences, roughly 13% detected once. What was sequenced was blood. The source of these receptors is a woman in her 30s with Graves' hyperthyroidism.

The chain employs TRBV5-4 and TRBJ2-5; 7 bases line up with TRBD2. Unmatched junction bases numbered 20, after V lost 5 bases and J lost 4 bases. There are 18 residues in the CDR3. CDR1 is SGHNT, CDR2 YYREEE, per germline (reference sequence). The CDR3 reads CASSTRGVLGGIRETQYF. CDR3 DNA: TGTGCCAGCAGTACGCGCGGGGTATTGGGAGGGATTCGAGAGACCCAGTACTTC.

Many counts were recorded for this clonotype. The chain uses TRBV6-1 and TRBJ2-1; either TRBD1 or TRBD2 may supply D (5 bases each). Germline CDR1 and CDR2: MNHNS and SASEGT. This CDR3 has 13 amino acids. Trimming stripped 3 bases from V and 5 bases from J, with 8 bases between. In nucleotides, the CDR3 is TGTGCCAGCAGTGAGCAGGGACACAATGAGCAGTTCTTC. Its translation is CASSEQGHNEQFF.

To note about this clonotype: A much larger clonotype is one base distant, so this may be a read error. V gene TRBV11-2 combines with J gene TRBJ2-2, with 7 bases aligning to TRBD1. V lost 4 bases and J lost 5; bases outside the gene matches: 7. CDR3 length: 15 amino acids. Germline values: CDR1 SGHAT, CDR2 FQNNGV. CDR3 sequence: CASSSKGALTGELFF. In DNA, the CDR3 is TGTGCCAGCAGCTCCAAGGGGGCCTTAACCGGGGAGCTGTTTTTT. Drawing the rest from reference TRBV11-2 and TRBJ2-2, the complete variable domain is EAGVAQSPRYKIIEKRQSVAFWCNPISGHATLYWYQQILGQGPKLLIQFQNNGVVDDSQLPKDRFSAERLKGVDSTLKIQPAKLEDSAVYLCASSSKGALTGELFFGEGSRLTVL.

Ten or more counts support this clonotype. This rearrangement joins TRBV7-2 to TRBJ1-1; no reliable D call. The germline V gene has CDR1 SGHTA and CDR2 FQGNSA. The CDR3 extends over 12 amino acids. V was cut by 3 bases and J by 9 bases, with 11 bases left in between. CDR3: CASSFDGGKAFF. For the CDR3, the DNA is TGTGCCAGCAGCTTCGACGGAGGCAAAGCTTTCTTT.

This clonotype was counted many times. An end of the junction differs from the germline gene, which may be a read error. The chain joins TRBV6-1 to TRBJ2-5; weak D call: TRBD1 (6 bases). There are 15 residues in the CDR3. Per germline, CDR1 MNHNS and CDR2 SASEGT. The CDR3 DNA reads as TGTGCCAGCAGATCACAGGGTTCGTACCAAGAGGCCCAGTACTTC. It specifies CASRSQGSYQEAQYF.

The chain couples TRBV28 to TRBJ2-7; D gene unclear. CDR1 is MDHEN, CDR2 SYDVKM, per germline. The CDR3 totals 13 residues. V dropped 5 bases and J dropped 6 bases, with 14 bases sitting between them. CDR3 in amino acids: CASSPPHRLEQYF. The CDR3 DNA is TGTGCCAGCAGTCCACCCCACCGGCTCGAGCAGTACTTC.

A note on this clonotype: No conserved phenylalanine or tryptophan is present at the end of the CDR3, so a read error is the likely explanation. The chain recombines TRBV28 with TRBJ2-5; TRBD2 matches 7 bases. The CDR3 is 16 residues long. The junction had 14 bases not matched to a gene; V was cut back by 5 bases and J by 5 bases. Germline V gives CDR1 MDHEN, CDR2 SYDVKM. CDR3 sequence reads: CASSLRGRGRGETQYL. The DNA for the CDR3 is TGTGCCAGCAGTCTCAGAGGGAGAGGGAGGGGTGAGACCCAGTACCTC.

This clonotype was seen only a few times. The rearrangement joins TRBV5-1 to TRBJ2-1; D might be TRBD1 or TRBD2, each matching 5 bases. The CDR3 runs 14 residues. The V gene lost 0 bases and the J gene lost 8 bases, with 12 bases spanning the gap. Germline V lookup: CDR1 SGHRS, CDR2 YFSETQ. The CDR3 bases are TGCGCCAGCAGCTTGGAATTTCGGGGCGATGAGCAGTTCTTC. Its translation is CASSLEFRGDEQFF.

This clonotype showed up just once. The J gene is TRBJ2-1, the V gene TRBV3-1, with D perhaps TRBD2 (6 bases). With 0 bases removed from V and 0 bases from J, the gap between germline ends came to 9 bases. In germline, CDR1 is LGHDT, CDR2 YNNKEL (reference sequence). The CDR3 runs to 16 residues. The CDR3 nucleotides read TGTGCCAGCAGCCAAGAATGGAGGGACTCCTACAATGAGCAGTTCTTC. Amino acids: CASSQEWRDSYNEQFF.

The table lists this clonotype with many counts. V usage is TRBV19 and J usage is TRBJ1-5; weak D call: TRBD1 (6 bases). The germline V and J ends were trimmed by 3 bases and 5 bases, with 20 bases remaining between them. The CDR3 sequence is 17 residues long. Germline V gene lookup returns CDR1 LNHDA and CDR2 SQIVND (reference sequence). The CDR3 loop is CASSIIQGGRVHQPQHF. CDR3 sequence (DNA): TGTGCCAGTAGTATTATACAGGGTGGTAGGGTGCATCAGCCCCAGCATTTT.

This clonotype was seen only a few times. The chain couples TRBV5-6 to TRBJ2-7, with D unclear. The CDR3 consists of 12 residues. Per the germline V gene, CDR1 is SGHDT and CDR2 is YYEEEE. The germline V and J ends were trimmed by 0 bases and 9 bases, with 10 bases remaining between them. The chain's CDR3 is CASSLGGDGQYF. The DNA for the CDR3 is TGTGCCAGCAGCTTGGGTGGGGATGGGCAGTACTTC.

This clonotype was counted many times. This chain links TRBV10-2 with TRBJ1-1, with D tentatively TRBD1 (5 bases). The CDR3 covers 11 residues. Germline loops: CDR1 WSHSY, CDR2 SAAADI. Trimming shortened V by 3 bases and J by 11 bases, and 10 bases separated the two germline ends. The CDR3 DNA reads TGCGCCAGCAGTGATCCAGGGAGGGCTTTCTTT. Translated, it gives CASSDPGRAFF.

This clonotype was seen only a few times. V usage is TRBV6-4 and J usage is TRBJ2-1; D may correspond to TRBD1 or TRBD2 (5 bases each). The CDR3 is 15 residues long. Trimming pared 3 bases from V and 5 bases from J, leaving 14 bases between. The germline CDR1 and CDR2 sequences are MRHNA and SNTAGT. CDR3 region: CASSEAGTADNEQFF. DNA of the CDR3: TGTGCCAGCAGTGAAGCCGGGACGGCAGACAATGAGCAGTTCTTC.

This clonotype was counted a few times. One end of the junction is discordant with germline, which a read error may explain. This chain joins TRBV29-1 and TRBJ2-5; possible D gene TRBD2, 6 bases. The germline gives CDR1 SQVTM, CDR2 ANQGSEA. The CDR3 spans 12 residues. Here the CDR3 DNA reads TGCGGCGTTATCGGGAGTGGTGAGACCCAGTACTTC. Translating gives CGVIGSGETQYF. Full variable domain (missing parts from reference TRBV29-1 and TRBJ2-5): SAVISQKPSRDICQRGTSLTIQCQVDSQVTMMFWYRQQPGQSLTLIATANQGSEATYESGFVIDKFPISRPNLTFSTLTVSNMSPEDSSIYLCGVIGSGETQYFGPGTRLLVL.

The chain has TRBV7-3 and TRBJ2-1; 9 bases align to TRBD2. Germline V gives CDR1 SGHTA, CDR2 FQGTGA. This CDR3 is 16 amino acids long. Losses at the gene ends were 1 base for V and 2 bases for J; bases not matched to a gene: 3. DNA of the CDR3: TGTGCCAGCAGCTTAAGACTAGCGGAAACCTACAATGAGCAGTTCTTC. The encoded protein is CASSLRLAETYNEQFF.